This entry is about one T cell receptor beta chain. Other DNA sequences in this specimen translate into the identical CDR3. The data belong to a study of blood T cell repertoires in COVID-19. Study as a whole: The study drew acute and convalescent COVID-19 samples from the United States, Italy and Spain. From T cells, B-cell-depleted T cells, or PBMCs came the material, which was cDNA or gDNA.

The CDR3 has 12 amino acids. Per germline, CDR1 MNHEY and CDR2 SVGAGI. V was trimmed by 6 bases and J by 1 base, leaving 7 bases between them. Per the authors' pipeline: Scientists estimated how many nucleated cells there were by amplifying reference gene primers. TCRdb keeps only in-frame clones here, not all; method: immunoSEQ multiplex PCR. From that table come the V and J calls and clone size; the DNA was used to work out D and trimming. The table has about 91,000 clones, roughly 91% seen once. V usage is TRBV6-5 and J usage is TRBJ2-7; D is perhaps TRBD2 (5 bases). Specimen: peripheral blood. This TCR derives from a woman older than 75 with active COVID-19. The CDR3 sequence: CASRGGSYEQYF. CDR3 DNA: TGTGCCAGCAGAGGAGGATCCTACGAGCAGTACTTC.